Listed below are T cell receptor beta chains from one sample, sequenced in a study of regulatory T cells in long-lasting Graves disease. MiXCR, run by TCRdb on the multiplex PCR reads, gives a single entry per CDR3 protein. The repertoire consists of approximately 470,000 distinct CDR3 sequences, with 15% to 20% occurring once and the leading ten covering roughly an eighth. These data were likewise used in another study, on T cells in Graves' hyperthyroidism and ophthalmopathy.

The specimen was peripheral blood mononuclear cells (PBMCs), collected at new diagnosis, from a patient treated with antithyroid drugs. These receptors originate from a man aged 35 to 55 with Graves disease. CDR3s include the opening cysteine and the closing phenylalanine or tryptophan. D genes are given only for firm matches. Rows may omit the clone size; those that give it use once, few, many or a size class.

D gene | J gene | V gene | clone size | CDR3 DNA | CDR3 protein
. | TRBJ1-4 | TRBV28 | many | TGTGCCAGCAGTTTTCCTCAGGGAACTAATGAAAAACTGTTTTTT | CASSFPQGTNEKLFF
. | TRBJ2-1 | TRBV12-3/TRBV12-4 | many | TGTGCCAGCAGTTTCAGGGGGGCCCCATACAATGAGCAGTTCTTC | CASSFRGAPYNEQFF
TRBD2 | TRBJ2-3 | TRBV6-2/TRBV6-3 | . | TGTGCCAGCAGCCACGGGAGCGGGAACATAAATACGCAGTATTTT | CASSHGSGNINTQYF
TRBD1 | TRBJ2-5 | TRBV27 | many | TGTGCCAGCAGTAGGGACAGGGTAGGAGAGACCCAGTACTTC | CASSRDRVGETQYF
. | TRBJ2-1 | TRBV16 | many | TGTGCCAGCAGCCAAAGTGCTAGCGTATTAAGGTACAATGAGCAGTTCTTC | CASSQSASVLRYNEQFF
. | TRBJ2-5 | TRBV11-2 | many | TGTGCCAGCAGCTTAACGGTTCGAGAGACCCAGTACTTC | CASSLTVRETQYF
TRBD1 | TRBJ2-5 | TRBV28 | . | TGTGCCAGCAGTTCCGGGACAGTGGTAGAGACCCAGTACTTC | CASSSGTVVETQYF
. | TRBJ2-7 | TRBV28 | many | TGTGCCAGCAGTTTCAACAGGGCCTACGAGCAGTACTTC | CASSFNRAYEQYF
TRBD2 | TRBJ2-7 | TRBV28 | many | TGTGCCAGCAGCCTCCGGGGGGGGTACTACGAGCAGTACTTC | CASSLRGGYYEQYF
. | TRBJ1-2 | TRBV12-3/TRBV12-4 | many | TGTGCCAGCAGACAAGCCGAGGTGGATGGTGGCTACACCTTC | CASRQAEVDGGYTF
. | TRBJ2-3 | TRBV5-1 | . | TGCGCCAGCAGCTTGGGGCGCGGGGAGGCAGATACGCAGTATTTT | CASSLGRGEADTQYF
. | TRBJ2-3 | TRBV6-5 | . | TGTGCCAGCAGTTACTCGAGTGAGATCAGTACGCAGTATTTT | CASSYSSEISTQYF
TRBD1 | TRBJ1-2 | TRBV28 | many | TGTGCCAGCACCCTGACAGGGAGAAACTATGGCTACACCTTC | CASTLTGRNYGYTF
. | TRBJ2-1 | TRBV5-1 | many | TGCGCCAGCAGCTTCCACTCAGGATATGAGCAGTTCTTC | CASSFHSGYEQFF
TRBD1 | TRBJ2-7 | TRBV4-1 | . | TGCGCCAGCAGCCCCTTGGGACAGGGGTTGTACGAGCAGTACTTC | CASSPLGQGLYEQYF
TRBD2 | TRBJ2-3 | TRBV5-1 | many | TGCGCCAGCAGCTTGGATGGCGGGAGGGTCACAGATACGCAGTATTTT | CASSLDGGRVTDTQYF
TRBD1 | TRBJ2-7 | TRBV30 | many | TGTGCCTCGCTAGGACAGGGGGCCCACGAGCAGTACTTC | CASLGQGAHEQYF
. | TRBJ2-3 | TRBV12-3/TRBV12-4 | many | TGTGCCAGCCATCCTGGCGGTTGGGGGGCGCACGCAGATACGCAGTATTTT | CASHPGGWGAHADTQYF
TRBD1 | TRBJ2-3 | TRBV27 | . | TGTGCCAGCAACCCGAGACAGGGAAATTTTGCAGATACGCAGTATTTT | CASNPRQGNFADTQYF
TRBD2 | TRBJ2-7 | TRBV12-3/TRBV12-4 | few | TGTGCCAGCACAAGAGGCGGGAGGCAGCACTACGAGCAGTACTTC | CASTRGGRQHYEQYF
. | TRBJ1-2 | TRBV2 | many | TGTGCCAGCAGTGAATCGGGGGGCGGTGGCTACACCTTC | CASSESGGGGYTF
TRBD1 | TRBJ2-1 | TRBV29-1 | few | TGCAGCGTTGAAGGGACAGGGGGCGGCTACAATGAGCAGTTCTTC | CSVEGTGGGYNEQFF
TRBD1 | TRBJ2-7 | TRBV20-1 | many | TGCAGTGCTAGAGTGAACCCGGGACAGGGGAAGGACGAGCAGTACTTC | CSARVNPGQGKDEQYF
TRBD2 | TRBJ2-7 | TRBV15 | . | TGTGCCACCAGCAGTGAAGGCGGGAGCTACGAGCAGTACTTC | CATSSEGGSYEQYF
. | TRBJ2-1 | TRBV28 | many | TGTGCCAGCAGTAAACCGCGGGGGACAGGAGACAATGAGCAGTTCTTC | CASSKPRGTGDNEQFF
. | TRBJ2-7 | TRBV27 | many | TGTGCCAGCACCAAAGGGGGCGGGGGGTTCTACGAGCAGTACTTC | CASTKGGGGFYEQYF
TRBD1 | TRBJ2-7 | TRBV6-2/TRBV6-3 | . | TGTGCCAGCAGTTACTCCGCGACAGGGTATCGGGACGAGCAGTACTTC | CASSYSATGYRDEQYF
. | TRBJ2-5 | TRBV11-3 | many | TGTGCCAGCAGCCTACCCGGGGGCGGGGGCAGAGAGACCCAGTACTTC | CASSLPGGGGRETQYF
TRBD1 | TRBJ2-4 | TRBV27 | few | TGTGCCAGCAGCCTGGACAGGGTGGCGTTAGCCAAAAACATTCAGTACTTC | CASSLDRVALAKNIQYF
. | TRBJ2-7 | TRBV20-1 | many | TGCAGTGCTAGAGATCCCGGACCCTCCTACGAGCAGTACTTC | CSARDPGPSYEQYF
. | TRBJ2-5 | TRBV4-1 | few | TGCGCCAGCAGCCAGGGCGGGCCCCACTGGGAGACCCAGTACTTC | CASSQGGPHWETQYF
TRBD2 | TRBJ2-7 | TRBV30 | few | TGTGCCTCCGCAACTAGCGGCTACGAGCAGTACTTC | CASATSGYEQYF
. | TRBJ2-7 | TRBV19 | many | TGTGCCAGTAGGGGGACACCGATCTCCTACGAGCAGTACTTC | CASRGTPISYEQYF
. | TRBJ2-3 | TRBV28 | many | TGTGCCAGCGAGGCCAGCTTCAACCCAGATACGCAGTATTTT | CASEASFNPDTQYF
. | TRBJ2-3 | TRBV12-3/TRBV12-4 | . | TGTGCCAGCAGTTTGATTGGACTCCGAGATACGCAGTATTTT | CASSLIGLRDTQYF
. | TRBJ2-5 | TRBV15 | few | TGTGCCACCAGCAGAGGGCAAGAGACCCAGTACTTC | CATSRGQETQYF
. | TRBJ2-3 | TRBV28 | . | TGTGCCAGCAGTTTTACCAGGATTAGCACAGATACGCAGTATTTT | CASSFTRISTDTQYF
. | TRBJ2-1 | TRBV29-1 | few | TGCAGCGTTGAGGGGGGGCTTGTATACAATGAGCAGTTCTTC | CSVEGGLVYNEQFF
TRBD1 | TRBJ1-1 | TRBV5-1 | . | TGCGCCACCAGGGGGGGGCCGGGGAACACTGAAGCTTTCTTT | CATRGGPGNTEAFF
TRBD1 | TRBJ2-7 | TRBV2 | . | TGTGCCAGCAGTGCAAGGACAGGGGTCGAGCAGTACTTC | CASSARTGVEQYF
TRBD2 | TRBJ2-1 | TRBV12-5 | many | TGTGCTAGTGGTTTGGTAGCTAGCGGGAAGTACAATGAGCAGTTCTTC | CASGLVASGKYNEQFF
. | TRBJ2-1 | TRBV20-1 | many | TGCAGTGCTAGAGTCTCGACTAGTCCAGGGAATGAGCAGTTCTTC | CSARVSTSPGNEQFF
TRBD1 | TRBJ2-4 | TRBV12-3/TRBV12-4 | once | TGTGCCAGCAGTTTCGGAGGGCCCGACAGGGGGCCCAAAAACATTCAGTACTTC | CASSFGGPDRGPKNIQYF
TRBD2 | TRBJ2-7 | TRBV28 | many | TGTGCCAGCAGTTTCCAAACTAGCGGGAGGGCCGAGCAGTACTTC | CASSFQTSGRAEQYF
. | TRBJ1-2 | TRBV28 | . | TGTGCCAGCAGTTTTAGCCTCTATGGCTACACCTTC | CASSFSLYGYTF
. | TRBJ1-2 | TRBV7-8 | many | TGTGCCAGCAGCTTAGCGGGAGAAACTAACTATGGCTACACCTTC | CASSLAGETNYGYTF